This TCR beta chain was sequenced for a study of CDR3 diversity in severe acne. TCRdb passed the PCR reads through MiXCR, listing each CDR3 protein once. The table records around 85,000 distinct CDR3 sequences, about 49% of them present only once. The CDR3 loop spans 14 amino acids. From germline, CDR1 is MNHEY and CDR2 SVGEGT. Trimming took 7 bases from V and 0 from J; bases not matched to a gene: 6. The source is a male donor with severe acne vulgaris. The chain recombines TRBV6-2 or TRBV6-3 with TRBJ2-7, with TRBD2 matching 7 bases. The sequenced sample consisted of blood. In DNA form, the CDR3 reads TGTGCCAGCAATCACTGCGGGAGCTCCTACGAGCAGTACTTC. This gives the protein CASNHCGSSYEQYF.